This T cell receptor beta chain derives from a study of T cells in Graves' hyperthyroidism and ophthalmopathy. The TCR beta CDR3 regions underwent amplification using RNA transcripts as the source. The HTBI primer set served for first-round RT-PCR of the TCR CDR3. MiXCR, applied by TCRdb to the multiplex PCR reads, yields one record per CDR3 protein. The table shows about 260,000 distinct CDR3 sequences, with approximately 16% occurring only once. Germline assignment: CDR1 MNHEY and CDR2 SMNVEV (reference sequence). This CDR3 has 17 residues. The V gene end was trimmed by 5 bases and the J gene end by 2 bases; junction bases not matched to a gene: 9. This clonotype was seen just once.

The chain employs TRBV27 and TRBJ2-5; 12 bases line up with TRBD2. The source of this sequence is a woman in her late teens or twenties with Graves' ophthalmopathy. The source material was blood. The CDR3 bases are TGTGCCAGCAGTACCAACCCGCTAGCGGGGGGGCAAGAGACCCAGTACTTC. Translating gives CASSTNPLAGGQETQYF.